One and the same sample provided the 20 T cell receptor beta chains below, sequenced in a study of T-cell reconstitution after alpha-beta-depleted transplantation in children (dated by TCRdb to 2016 to 2017). The protocol used for the library was PCR. TCRdb shows the sequencer as Illumina HiSeq 2500. Molecular barcoding was employed in the preparation of TCR libraries, with unique molecular identifiers being used to normalize TCRbeta repertoire quantification. TCRdb reprocessing: public reads trimmed at Q25 with fastp, clones called with MiXCR, in-frame beta chains kept. Under each unique CDR3 protein, matching rows form one entry showing the most common genes and DNA. The sample table holds about 610,000 distinct CDR3 sequences, of which roughly a tenth were seen once. Less than 5% of the sample is in the top ten clones. The sequenced sample was PBMCs from the stem cell graft donor, obtained from the stem cell graft. Source of these receptors: a human donor who donated a stem cell graft to a child with acute myeloid leukemia.

This clonotype has more than one count but fewer than ten. The chain uses TRBV20-1 and TRBJ2-7; D is possibly TRBD2 (6 bases). The CDR3 contains 15 residues. The V end was cut by 4 bases, the J end by 2 bases, with 18 bases between. The germline V gene has CDR1 DFQATT and CDR2 SNEGSKA (reference sequence). The CDR3 sequence: CSATPMGGKTYEQYF. CDR3 coding DNA: TGCAGTGCTACCCCCATGGGGGGTAAAACCTACGAGCAGTACTTC.

This clonotype was seen a handful of times. The chain combines TRBV5-1 with TRBJ2-5; 7 bases agree with TRBD1. Germline lookup yields CDR1 SGHRS and CDR2 YFSETQ. The CDR3 is 15 amino acids. V lost 2 bases to trimming and J lost 2 bases; unmatched junction nucleotides: 6. CDR3 DNA sequence: TGCGCCAGCAGCTTTGAACAGGGGTATCAAGAGACCCAGTACTTC. Translation: CASSFEQGYQETQYF.

J is TRBJ2-5 and V is TRBV7-3; possible D gene TRBD2, 5 bases. Germline V CDR1 and CDR2: SGHTA, FQGTGA. The CDR3 totals 14 residues. The V end was cut by 5 bases, the J end by 5 bases, with 15 bases between. CDR3 sequence reads: CASSPWGERETQYF. In DNA, the CDR3 is TGTGCCAGCAGCCCGTGGGGAGAGAGGGAGACCCAGTACTTC.

Comment on this clonotype: It may be a read error: a sequence one base away is much more abundant. This rearrangement joins TRBV6-5 to TRBJ1-4, with a weak D call TRBD1 (5 bases). The germline CDR1 and CDR2 sequences are MNHEY and SVGAGI. The CDR3 consists of 16 residues. This CDR3 is CAGSYSGQGPDEKLFF. In DNA form, the CDR3 reads TGTGCCGGCAGTTACTCGGGGCAGGGTCCGGATGAAAAACTGTTTTTT.

This clonotype has at least ten counts. The junction and the germline gene differ at one end; a read error may be behind it. The chain uses TRBV7-9 and TRBJ1-2; D unclear. The CDR3 is 13 residues long. Germline V gene sequence: CDR1 SEHNR, CDR2 FQNEAQ (reference sequence). The CDR3 spells CASSLDGNYGYTF. CDR3 DNA: TGCGCCAGCAGCTTGGACGGTAACTATGGCTACACCTTC. Complete variable domain (other parts from reference TRBV7-9 and TRBJ1-2): DTGVSQNPRHKITKRGQNVTFRCDPISEHNRLYWYRQTLGQGPEFLTYFQNEAQLEKSRLLSDRFSAERPKGSFSTLEIQRTEQGDSAMYLCASSLDGNYGYTFGSGTRLTVV.

This clonotype appeared a few times. The genes are TRBV2 and TRBJ1-6; possibly TRBD1 for D (6 bases). This CDR3 is built from 17 residues. Trimming took off 2 bases at V and 1 base at J, with 12 bases between the two ends. The germline CDR1 and CDR2 sequences are SNHLY and FYNNEI. The CDR3 loop reads CASSENAGVSYNSPLHF. In nucleotides, the CDR3 is TGTGCCAGCAGTGAAAACGCAGGGGTGTCCTATAATTCACCCCTCCACTTT.

The genes are TRBV7-6 and TRBJ2-7, with 7 nucleotides matching TRBD1. The junction had 22 bases not matched to a gene; V was cut back by 8 bases and J by 0 bases. This CDR3 spans 19 amino acids. Germline CDR1 SGHVS, CDR2 FNYEAQ. The CDR3 here is CASSTLGTASPSSSYEQYF. DNA of the CDR3: TGTGCCAGCTCGACCCTCGGGACAGCTTCCCCCTCGAGCTCCTACGAGCAGTACTTC.

Many counts were recorded for this clonotype. The genes are TRBV18 and TRBJ2-7; 9 bases line up with TRBD1. Germline lookup yields CDR1 KGHSH and CDR2 LQKENI. V trimming: 2 bases; J trimming: 0 bases; junction bases outside the gene matches: 5. The CDR3 has 16 amino acids. This CDR3 reads CASSPIGTGLSYEQYF. The CDR3 coding sequence is TGTGCCAGCTCACCAATTGGGACAGGGCTCTCCTACGAGCAGTACTTC.

There are many counts of this clonotype. The chain couples TRBV6-5 to TRBJ1-5; D is unclear. This CDR3 is 15 amino acids long. V was cut by 6 bases and J by 1 base, with 13 bases left in between. The germline gives CDR1 MNHEY, CDR2 SVGAGI. The CDR3 bases are TGTGCCAGCAGAACTCGAAGAGAAAGCAATCAGCCCCAGCATTTT. Translating it yields CASRTRRESNQPQHF.

In its sample, this clonotype was seen a few times. The chain employs TRBV12-3 or TRBV12-4 and TRBJ2-2; 11 positions match TRBD2. The CDR3 is 16 residues long. With 8 bases clipped from V and 4 bases from J, the junction kept 9 bases outside the gene matches. The CDR3 region has the DNA TGTGCCAGCGAGTTTGGACTAGCGGGTACCACCGGGGAGCTGTTTTTT. Amino acids: CASEFGLAGTTGELFF.

This clonotype was counted a few times. This chain uses TRBV2 with TRBJ2-3, with D perhaps TRBD2 (6 bases). V was shortened by 8 bases and J by 7 bases, with 19 bases between the two germline ends. Germline CDR1 SNHLY, CDR2 FYNNEI. The CDR3 extends over 14 amino acids. Here the CDR3 reads CASGLASAINTQYF. Written as DNA, the CDR3 is TGTGCCAGCGGTCTAGCGTCGGCGATAAATACGCAGTATTTT.

The chain uses TRBV9 and TRBJ2-1; TRBD2 matches 10 bases. Per the germline V gene, CDR1 is SGDLS and CDR2 is YYNGEE. The V segment lost 0 bases and the J segment 4 bases; nucleotides outside the gene matches: 10. This CDR3 region has 18 residues. The CDR3 protein is CASSVGLAGSWRYNEQFF. In DNA form, the CDR3 reads TGTGCCAGCAGCGTAGGACTAGCGGGCTCCTGGAGGTACAATGAGCAGTTCTTC.

This clonotype came up many times. V gene TRBV29-1 combines with J gene TRBJ2-4; 11 bases fit TRBD1. Germline CDR1 and CDR2: SQVTM and ANQGSEA. There are 14 residues in the CDR3. The V gene end was trimmed by 5 bases and the J gene end by 9 bases; junction bases not matched to a gene: 9. In DNA form, the CDR3 reads TGCAGCGTTAGGACAGGGGGCTTTGATGGCATTCAGTACTTC. The encoded protein is CSVRTGGFDGIQYF.

This clonotype was seen more than once but under ten times. The chain is built from TRBV6-1 and TRBJ2-3; D may match TRBD1 or TRBD2 (5 bases each). This CDR3 spans 15 amino acids. V was shortened by 6 bases and J by 2 bases, with 15 bases between the two germline ends. The germline CDR1 and CDR2 sequences are MNHNS and SASEGT. The CDR3 sequence is CASRETLGATDTQYF. The CDR3 DNA reads as TGTGCCAGCAGGGAAACACTAGGGGCCACAGATACGCAGTATTTT.

The chain links TRBV7-2 to TRBJ2-1; D is undetermined. Germline values: CDR1 SGHTA, CDR2 FQGNSA. This CDR3 is 15 amino acids long. Trimming took off 2 bases at V and 2 bases at J, with 10 bases between the two ends. This CDR3 is CASSLHRSPYNEQFF. The DNA for the CDR3 is TGTGCCAGCAGCTTACATAGGTCTCCCTACAATGAGCAGTTCTTC. Supplemented by reference TRBV7-2 and TRBJ2-1, the full variable domain reads GAGVSQSPSNKVTEKGKDVELRCDPISGHTALYWYRQSLGQGLEFLIYFQGNSAPDKSGLPSDRFSAERTGGSVSTLTIQRTQQEDSAVYLCASSLHRSPYNEQFFGPGTRLTVL.

This clonotype was observed a few times. The J gene is TRBJ1-5, the V gene TRBV20-1; 7 nucleotides align to TRBD1. The CDR3 length is 16 residues. After removal of 0 bases from V and 3 bases from J, the junction contained 8 bases not matched to a gene. The germline CDR1 and CDR2 sequences are DFQATT and SNEGSKA (reference sequence). DNA for the CDR3: TGCAGTGCTAGAGATAGGCCAGGGGGTCCCAATCAGCCCCAGCATTTT. This sequence encodes CSARDRPGGPNQPQHF.

This clonotype turned up a few times. V usage is TRBV4-2 and J usage is TRBJ1-5, with unresolved D. Germline V gene lookup returns CDR1 LGHNA and CDR2 YNFKEQ. The length of the CDR3 is 16 residues. With 0 bases removed from V and 7 bases from J, the gap between germline ends came to 16 bases. The CDR3 DNA reads TGTGCCAGCAGCCAAGAGACAAGGGTACCCATCCAGCCCCAGCATTTT. It specifies CASSQETRVPIQPQHF.

This clonotype was seen more than once but under ten times. The chain is built from TRBV5-1 and TRBJ1-3; D is undetermined. From germline, CDR1 is SGHRS and CDR2 YFSETQ. With 3 bases removed from V and 8 bases from J, the gap between germline ends came to 18 bases. The CDR3 loop spans 15 amino acids. CDR3 sequence (DNA): TGCGCCAGCAGCTCCGGCTGGGTACCAGGTGACACCATATATTTT. Amino acids: CASSSGWVPGDTIYF.

This clonotype showed up just a few times. The rearrangement uses TRBV7-9 and TRBJ1-6; D is undetermined. CDR3 length: 13 amino acids. Germline V gene data show CDR1 as SEHNR and CDR2 as FQNEAQ (reference sequence). V shed 5 bases and J shed 5 bases, with 7 bases lying between them. DNA for the CDR3: TGTGCCAGCAGCCCCTACGATAATTCACCCCTCCACTTT. It translates to CASSPYDNSPLHF.

Turning to this clonotype: A much larger clonotype is one base distant, so this may be a read error. J is TRBJ2-1 and V is TRBV29-1; TRBD2 matches 9 bases. This CDR3 has 15 residues. Germline V lookup: CDR1 SQVTM, CDR2 ANQGSEA. This chain's CDR3 is CSVIAGGPTYNGQFF. Written as DNA, the CDR3 is TGCAGCGTTATTGCGGGAGGGCCGACCTACAATGGGCAGTTCTTC.